The rows below give T cell receptor beta chains drawn from one sample of a study of molecular identifiers for immune sequencing clone quantification. Via MiXCR, TCRdb re-called the PCR reads, giving one row per CDR3 protein. The sample holds roughly 55,000 distinct CDR3 sequences, roughly 36% seen once. Sample: naive CD8+ T cells from blood, with Jurkat cell RNA spiked in. The receptors derive from a human donor in good health. Some libraries in this study had Jurkat cell RNA spiked in. Each CDR3 is given with its conserved first and last residue.

J gene: TRBJ2-2; V gene: TRBV21-1; CDR3 protein: CASSKARPGEATGELFF
J gene: TRBJ1-4; V gene: TRBV5-1; CDR3 protein: CASSGGQGKTNEKLFF
J gene: TRBJ2-7; V gene: TRBV5-1; CDR3 protein: CASSVDSRPYEQYF
J gene: TRBJ2-3; V gene: TRBV3-1; CDR3 protein: CASSQGGLVADTQYF
J gene: TRBJ2-7; V gene: TRBV9; CDR3 protein: CASSDPGSGRKYEQYF
J gene: TRBJ2-7; V gene: TRBV7-3; CDR3 protein: CASSSLDRYEQYF
J gene: TRBJ2-7; V gene: TRBV15; CDR3 protein: CATSQASGNSYEQYF
J gene: TRBJ1-5; V gene: TRBV12-3/TRBV12-4; CDR3 protein: CASSLGTGQGIFGNQPQHF
J gene: TRBJ2-2; V gene: TRBV7-9; CDR3 protein: CASSPPTQGPGELFF
J gene: TRBJ1-3; V gene: TRBV14; CDR3 protein: CASSQHPPRTVGNTIYF
J gene: TRBJ2-3; V gene: TRBV4-3; CDR3 protein: CASSQVSGSRADTQYF
J gene: TRBJ2-7; V gene: TRBV9; CDR3 protein: CASSVGGDGYEQYF
J gene: TRBJ2-7; V gene: TRBV5-1; CDR3 protein: CASYKGTGLYEQYF
J gene: TRBJ2-5; V gene: TRBV2; CDR3 protein: CASNPGQGQETQYF
J gene: TRBJ1-5; V gene: TRBV7-9; CDR3 protein: CASSLSINQPQHF
J gene: TRBJ2-7; V gene: TRBV7-9; CDR3 protein: CASTIRGVPFYEQYF
J gene: TRBJ2-7; V gene: TRBV4-3; CDR3 protein: CASSQGSGSAYEQYF
J gene: TRBJ2-7; V gene: TRBV19; CDR3 protein: CASSISTSGSLFSYEQYF
J gene: TRBJ1-5; V gene: TRBV27; CDR3 protein: CASSFAGAFQPQHF
J gene: TRBJ2-3; V gene: TRBV7-9; CDR3 protein: CASSSGTFSTDTQYF
J gene: TRBJ2-3; V gene: TRBV6-2/TRBV6-3; CDR3 protein: CASGDGITDTQYF